These 24 T cell receptor beta chains were sequenced from one sample in a study of blood T cell repertoires in COVID-19. TCRdb's table, derived via immunoSEQ multiplex PCR, lists solely in-frame clones and lacks some. This sample has approximately 47,000 clones, with roughly 90% found just once. Sequencing input: peripheral blood. The receptor set was obtained from a man aged 65 to 79 with active COVID-19.

This chain connects TRBV29-1 to TRBJ2-7, with 11 bases aligning to TRBD1. CDR1 is SQVTM and CDR2 is ANQGSEA in the germline V gene. With 7 bases clipped from V and 6 bases from J, the junction kept 8 bases outside the gene matches. This CDR3 spans 13 amino acids. The CDR3 here is CSALDRGLGEQYF. CDR3 in DNA: TGCAGCGCCTTGGACAGGGGGCTGGGCGAGCAGTACTTC.

V gene TRBV7-2 combines with J gene TRBJ2-1, with 12 positions matching TRBD2. V lost 1 base and J lost 10; bases outside the gene matches: 5. The CDR3 extends over 15 amino acids. Germline V gene lookup returns CDR1 SGHTA and CDR2 FQGNSA. CDR3 in amino acids: CASSLGLAGGSEQFF. The CDR3 DNA reads as TGTGCCAGCAGCTTAGGGCTAGCGGGAGGGTCCGAGCAGTTCTTC.

The gene calls are TRBV5-1 and TRBJ2-3; 9 bases map to TRBD2. The CDR3 runs to 16 residues. Germline V lookup: CDR1 SGHRS, CDR2 YFSETQ. V was pared by 4 bases and J by 1 base, with 7 bases of the junction left unmatched. CDR3 residues: CASSLPTSGGTDTQYF. CDR3 in DNA: TGCGCCAGCAGCCTCCCGACTAGCGGAGGCACAGATACGCAGTATTTT.

The rearrangement links TRBV6-5 to TRBJ2-5; possibly TRBD1 for D (5 bases). Trimming took 6 bases from V and 5 from J, leaving 13 bases between them. Germline CDR1 and CDR2: MNHEY and SVGAGI. CDR3 length equals 13 residues. CDR3: CASRAQGWETQYF. CDR3 nucleotides: TGTGCCAGCAGGGCTCAGGGTTGGGAGACCCAGTACTTC.

J is TRBJ2-5 and V is TRBV5-1, with D perhaps matching TRBD2 (5 bases). Germline V gene lookup returns CDR1 SGHRS and CDR2 YFSETQ. V lost 1 base to trimming and J lost 8 bases, with 15 bases between them. The CDR3 length is 14 residues. DNA for the CDR3: TGCGCCAGCAGCTTGTTGGGAGCCCAAGCCACCCAGTACTTC. Translating gives CASSLLGAQATQYF.

This rearrangement joins TRBV7-2 to TRBJ2-7; maybe TRBD2 (5 bases). This CDR3 comprises 13 residues. The germline CDR1 and CDR2 sequences are SGHTA and FQGNSA. V shed 4 bases and J shed 7 bases, with 14 bases lying between them. The DNA of the CDR3 is TGTGCCAGCAGCTCGAGGCGGGTGGGGGAGCAGTACTTC. This translates into CASSSRRVGEQYF.

The chain links TRBV28 to TRBJ2-7, with D possibly matching TRBD1 (6 bases). Germline lookup yields CDR1 MDHEN and CDR2 SYDVKM. This CDR3 region has 14 residues. Trimming removed 1 base at V and 2 bases at J, with 9 bases between. CDR3 nucleotide sequence: TGTGCCAGCAGTTTATTTGGACAGACCTACGAGCAGTACTTC. Protein: CASSLFGQTYEQYF.

The chain combines TRBV2 with TRBJ2-5; the D gene is possibly TRBD1 (6 bases). Germline CDR1 reads SNHLY; CDR2 reads FYNNEI. This CDR3 contains 15 residues. Trimming removed 2 bases at V and 5 bases at J, with 15 bases between. Written as DNA, the CDR3 is TGTGCCAGCAGTGAAAGGACAGTCAGGGGCGAGACCCAGTACTTC. It specifies CASSERTVRGETQYF.

V is TRBV7-3 and J is TRBJ2-2, with D unresolved. Germline V lookup: CDR1 SGHTA, CDR2 FQGTGA. This CDR3 region has 15 residues. V shed 5 bases and J shed 3 bases, with 13 bases lying between them. The CDR3 nucleotides read TGTGCCAGCAGCCCGATTGATAGCTACACCGGGGAGCTGTTTTTT. It specifies CASSPIDSYTGELFF.

The genes are TRBV13 and TRBJ2-1; TRBD2 agrees at 10 bases. Trimming cost V 5 bases and J 8 bases; bases outside gene matches: 9. The germline CDR1 and CDR2 sequences are PRHDT and FYEKMQ (reference sequence). This CDR3 comprises 15 residues. This chain's CDR3 is CASSPLAGVSYEQFF. The DNA for the CDR3 is TGTGCCAGCAGCCCGCTAGCGGGAGTTTCCTATGAGCAGTTCTTC. The full variable domain, its missing parts supplied by reference TRBV13 and TRBJ2-1, is AAGVIQSPRHLIKEKRETATLKCYPIPRHDTVYWYQQGPGQDPQFLISFYEKMQSDKGSIPDRFSAQQFSDYHSELNMSSLELGDSALYFCASSPLAGVSYEQFFGPGTRLTVL.

This clone was found a few times. The chain couples TRBV7-8 to TRBJ2-1, with a weak D call TRBD2 (6 bases). CDR3 length: 15 amino acids. Deletions cut 4 bases from V and 3 bases from J, with 13 bases between. The germline V gene encodes CDR1 SGHVS and CDR2 FQNEAQ. The CDR3, as DNA: TGTGCCAGCAGCTCCCTCCCGGGAGTCTACAATGAGCAGTTCTTC. It codes for CASSSLPGVYNEQFF.

The rearrangement links TRBV19 to TRBJ1-2; 7 nucleotides line up with TRBD1. This CDR3 is built from 14 residues. Germline V gene sequence: CDR1 LNHDA, CDR2 SQIVND (reference sequence). The junction had 2 bases not matched to a gene; V was cut back by 4 bases and J by 0 bases. CDR3 nucleotides: TGTGCCAGTAGTACGACAGGGACTAACTATGGCTACACCTTC. It specifies CASSTTGTNYGYTF. Together with reference TRBV19 and TRBJ1-2, the CDR3 gives the full variable domain: DGGITQSPKYLFRKEGQNVTLSCEQNLNHDAMYWYRQDPGQGLRLIYYSQIVNDFQKGDIAEGYSVSREKKESFPLTVTSAQKNPTAFYLCASSTTGTNYGYTFGSGTRLTVV.

This chain joins TRBV7-3 and TRBJ1-6; D ambiguous. Deletions cut 0 bases from V and 10 bases from J, with 16 bases between. The CDR3 spans 16 residues. Germline loops: CDR1 SGHTA, CDR2 FQGTGA. This chain's CDR3 is CASSLTLSRDHSPLHF. The CDR3 DNA reads as TGTGCCAGCAGCTTAACTCTCTCGAGGGATCACTCACCCCTCCACTTT.

J is TRBJ1-1 and V is TRBV27; D is unclear. Germline CDR1 is MNHEY and CDR2 is SMNVEV (reference sequence). V was clipped by 2 bases and J by 1 base, with 8 bases between them. The CDR3 loop spans 14 amino acids. The CDR3 loop reads CASSLGRWNTEAFF. The CDR3 DNA reads TGTGCCAGCAGTTTAGGCAGGTGGAACACTGAAGCTTTCTTT.

The V call is TRBV27, the J call TRBJ2-1; no definite D call. This CDR3 region has 15 residues. Germline V CDR1 and CDR2: MNHEY, SMNVEV (reference sequence). With 4 bases removed from V and 1 base from J, the gap between germline ends came to 11 bases. The CDR3 loop is CASSSAGLSYNEQFF. The CDR3, as DNA: TGTGCCAGCAGTTCGGCTGGGCTGTCCTACAATGAGCAGTTCTTC.

The V and J genes are TRBV4-1 and TRBJ2-7; TRBD2 matches at 10 bases. This CDR3 has 16 residues. With V trimmed by 2 bases and J by 2 bases, 6 bases remained unmatched. Per germline, CDR1 MGHRA and CDR2 YSYEKL. The DNA for the CDR3 is TGCGCCAGCAGCCAATCTGGGACTAGCGTTCCCTACGAGCAGTACTTC. This encodes CASSQSGTSVPYEQYF.

J is TRBJ2-7 and V is TRBV2; tentatively, D is TRBD2 (5 bases). V dropped 2 bases and J dropped 0 bases, with 8 bases sitting between them. The CDR3 runs 14 residues. Germline CDR1 reads SNHLY; CDR2 reads FYNNEI. The DNA of the CDR3 is TGTGCCAGCAGTGAATGGAGGACCTCCTACGAGCAGTACTTC. It is translated as CASSEWRTSYEQYF.

This chain uses TRBV4-1 with TRBJ2-3; 9 bases match TRBD2. The CDR3 sequence is 17 residues long. V dropped 0 bases and J dropped 2; count of bases not matched to a gene: 6. The germline CDR1 and CDR2 sequences are MGHRA and YSYEKL. CDR3 region: CASSQDHAGGITDTQYF. The DNA for the CDR3 is TGCGCCAGCAGCCAAGATCACGCGGGGGGGATCACAGATACGCAGTATTTT.

The genes are TRBV7-2 and TRBJ2-7; no reliable D call. Trimming pared 5 bases from V and 5 bases from J, leaving 19 bases between. CDR1 and CDR2 from the germline V gene are SGHTA and FQGNSA. This CDR3 region has 15 residues. CDR3: CASSLPATVGNEQYF. The CDR3 coding sequence is TGTGCCAGCAGCCTCCCGGCCACAGTGGGCAACGAGCAGTACTTC.

This clone has only one observation. The rearrangement uses TRBV14 and TRBJ1-1; D unresolved. This CDR3 spans 14 amino acids. V was pared by 3 bases and J by 5 bases, with 13 bases between. The germline CDR1 and CDR2 sequences are SGHDN and FVKESK. The CDR3 loop reads CASSHRRKVTEAFF. In DNA form, the CDR3 reads TGTGCCAGCAGCCATAGAAGAAAAGTAACTGAAGCTTTCTTT. Full variable domain (outside the CDR3, taken from reference TRBV14 and TRBJ1-1): EAGVTQFPSHSVIEKGQTVTLRCDPISGHDNLYWYRRVMGKEIKFLLHFVKESKQDESGMPNNRFLAERTGGTYSTLKVQPAELEDSGVYFCASSHRRKVTEAFFGQGTRLTVV.

This clone has just one count. The genes are TRBV4-3 and TRBJ2-2, with 10 nucleotides matching TRBD1. The V and J ends lost 4 bases and 1 base, in that order; junction bases with no gene match: 6. CDR1 and CDR2 from the germline V gene are LGHNA and YSLEER. The CDR3 has 17 residues. CDR3 amino acids: CASSRGDRGRNTGELFF. The CDR3 nucleotides read TGCGCCAGCAGCCGAGGGGACAGGGGACGGAACACCGGGGAGCTGTTTTTT.

Concerning this clone itself: A junction end diverges from the germline sequence, so it may reflect a read error. This chain uses TRBV15 with TRBJ1-5, with D maybe TRBD1 (5 bases). Per germline, CDR1 LNHNV and CDR2 YYDKDF (reference sequence). The CDR3 spans 15 residues. The CDR3 sequence: CATSSDIQGNQPQHF. In DNA, the CDR3 is TGTGCCACCAGTTCAGATATCCAGGGCAACCAGCCCCAGCATTTT.

The V call is TRBV6-2 or TRBV6-3, the J call TRBJ1-1, with 8 nucleotides matching TRBD1. In germline, CDR1 is MNHEY, CDR2 SVGEGT. The CDR3 runs to 16 residues. V lost 1 base and J lost 5; bases outside the gene matches: 9. CDR3 region: CASSYYGQGMGTEAFF. CDR3 in DNA: TGTGCCAGCAGTTACTACGGACAGGGTATGGGAACTGAAGCTTTCTTT.

This chain connects TRBV10-3 to TRBJ2-5; 7 nucleotides agree with TRBD1. This CDR3 comprises 18 residues. Germline V gene data show CDR1 as ENHRY and CDR2 as SYGVKD. V lost 1 base and J lost 3; bases outside the gene matches: 14. CDR3 nucleotides: TGTGCCATCAGTGAGTGGGACCGGGACAGAATATTCAAAGAGACCCAGTACTTC. Encoded protein: CAISEWDRDRIFKETQYF.